The entry below gives a single T cell receptor beta chain sequence along with its context. This specimen comes from a study of T cell responses to AZD1222 COVID-19 vaccine. Sequencing used immunoSEQ multiplex PCR; TCRdb keeps in-frame clones, though not all of them. The data show about 79,000 clones, about 90% seen once. The CDR3 covers 16 residues. Trimming stripped 4 bases from V and 0 bases from J, with 13 bases between. Germline lookup yields CDR1 KGHSH and CDR2 LQKENI. This receptor was obtained from an adult in good health. The chain couples TRBV18 to TRBJ2-1; D is undetermined. Source: peripheral blood, taken on day 0 of MenACWY control vaccination. The CDR3 region has the DNA TGTGCCAGCTCACTCGGACCACCGAGCTCCTACAATGAGCAGTTCTTC. Its protein product is CASSLGPPSSYNEQFF.